This is a list of T cell receptor beta chains from one sample in a study of blood T cell repertoires in COVID-19. Assay: immunoSEQ multiplex PCR; the TCRdb copy retains only in-frame clones and omits some. The sample lists over 120,000 clones, about four fifths occurring once. Sequencing was done on a sample of peripheral blood. The source of these receptors is an elderly woman with acute or convalescent COVID-19. Each CDR3 is given with its conserved first and last residue. The D gene is left open where the match is weak. Not every row has a clone size; where given, it reads once, few, many or a size class.

clone_size: NA; j_call: TRBJ1-5; d_call: NA; v_call: TRBV21-1; cdr3_aa: CASAPGQGAVYSNQPQHF; cdr3_nt: TGTGCCAGCGCTCCGGGACAGGGGGCGGTCTATAGCAATCAGCCCCAGCATTTT
clone_size: NA; j_call: TRBJ1-2; d_call: NA; v_call: TRBV12-3/TRBV12-4; cdr3_aa: CASSFGESYTF; cdr3_nt: TGTGCCAGCAGTTTCGGGGAAAGCTACACCTTC
clone_size: NA; j_call: TRBJ1-4; d_call: NA; v_call: TRBV7-2; cdr3_aa: CASSGGGARFEKLFF; cdr3_nt: TGTGCCAGCAGCGGAGGGGGGGCGAGGTTTGAAAAACTGTTTTTT
clone_size: NA; j_call: TRBJ1-5; d_call: NA; v_call: TRBV11-2; cdr3_aa: CASSPALFTGNQPQHF; cdr3_nt: TGTGCCAGCAGCCCCGCCCTGTTCACGGGCAATCAGCCCCAGCATTTT
clone_size: NA; j_call: TRBJ2-5; d_call: TRBD1; v_call: TRBV4-3; cdr3_aa: CASSQGGQGARETQYF; cdr3_nt: TGCGCCAGCAGCCAAGGAGGGCAGGGGGCGCGGGAGACCCAGTACTTC
clone_size: NA; j_call: TRBJ1-5; d_call: TRBD1; v_call: TRBV5-5; cdr3_aa: CASSVDRGINQPQHF; cdr3_nt: TGTGCCAGCAGCGTGGACAGGGGGATCAATCAGCCCCAGCATTTT
clone_size: NA; j_call: TRBJ1-1; d_call: TRBD1; v_call: TRBV5-1; cdr3_aa: CASSYGTGGFMNTEAFF; cdr3_nt: TGCGCCAGCAGCTACGGGACAGGGGGATTTATGAACACTGAAGCTTTCTTT
clone_size: NA; j_call: TRBJ1-6; d_call: NA; v_call: TRBV12-3/TRBV12-4; cdr3_aa: CASSRGWNSPLHF; cdr3_nt: TGTGCCAGCAGTCGGGGGTGGAATTCACCCCTCCACTTT
clone_size: once; j_call: TRBJ1-5; d_call: NA; v_call: TRBV7-2; cdr3_aa: CASSFRVEGQGPQHF; cdr3_nt: TGTGCCAGCAGCTTCCGGGTGGAGGGGCAAGGGCCCCAGCATTTT
clone_size: NA; j_call: TRBJ2-2; d_call: TRBD1; v_call: TRBV2; cdr3_aa: CASQQGWGGELFF; cdr3_nt: TGTGCCAGCCAACAGGGGTGGGGCGGGGAGCTGTTTTTT
clone_size: NA; j_call: TRBJ1-2; d_call: NA; v_call: TRBV7-2; cdr3_aa: CASSGMGLAGEGYTF; cdr3_nt: TGTGCCAGCAGCGGAATGGGATTAGCAGGGGAGGGCTACACCTTC
clone_size: NA; j_call: TRBJ1-6; d_call: NA; v_call: TRBV19; cdr3_aa: CASKAEGRGSPLHF; cdr3_nt: TGTGCCAGTAAGGCAGAGGGTCGAGGCTCACCCCTCCACTTT
clone_size: NA; j_call: TRBJ1-2; d_call: TRBD1; v_call: TRBV10-3; cdr3_aa: CAITPGQGVYYGYTF; cdr3_nt: TGTGCCATCACCCCGGGACAGGGGGTATACTATGGCTACACCTTC
clone_size: NA; j_call: TRBJ2-1; d_call: TRBD2; v_call: TRBV7-2; cdr3_aa: CASSLRLTSGTSTGEQFF; cdr3_nt: TGTGCCAGCAGCTTACGGCTAACTTCCGGGACTAGCACTGGTGAGCAGTTCTTC
clone_size: once; j_call: TRBJ2-2; d_call: TRBD1; v_call: TRBV7-3; cdr3_aa: CASSPGTGGFGELFF; cdr3_nt: TGTGCCAGCAGCCCCGGGACAGGGGGATTCGGGGAGCTGTTTTTT
clone_size: NA; j_call: TRBJ1-6; d_call: NA; v_call: TRBV12-3/TRBV12-4; cdr3_aa: CASSLIGNSPLHF; cdr3_nt: TGTGCCAGCAGTTTAATCGGGAATTCACCCCTCCACTTT
clone_size: NA; j_call: TRBJ1-5; d_call: TRBD1; v_call: TRBV2; cdr3_aa: CASSGTGGNQPQHF; cdr3_nt: TGTGCCAGCAGTGGGACAGGGGGCAATCAGCCCCAGCATTTT
clone_size: NA; j_call: TRBJ2-2; d_call: NA; v_call: TRBV5-1; cdr3_aa: CASRPGVYTGELFF; cdr3_nt: TGCGCCAGCAGACCAGGGGTCTACACCGGGGAGCTGTTTTTT
clone_size: NA; j_call: TRBJ2-1; d_call: TRBD2; v_call: TRBV5-5; cdr3_aa: CASRSGGGTLNNEQFF; cdr3_nt: TGTGCCAGCAGGTCAGGCGGGGGGACGCTGAACAATGAGCAGTTCTTC
clone_size: few; j_call: TRBJ1-5; d_call: TRBD1; v_call: TRBV19; cdr3_aa: CASSTRLGLTGGSQPQHF; cdr3_nt: TGTGCCAGTAGTACACGTTTAGGCTTAACAGGGGGAAGTCAGCCCCAGCATTTT
clone_size: NA; j_call: TRBJ2-7; d_call: NA; v_call: TRBV20-1; cdr3_aa: CSASQADEQYF; cdr3_nt: TGCAGTGCTAGTCAGGCCGACGAGCAGTACTTC
clone_size: NA; j_call: TRBJ1-2; d_call: NA; v_call: TRBV7-9; cdr3_aa: CASSLVSGVGYTF; cdr3_nt: TGTGCCAGCAGCTTAGTTTCAGGGGTTGGCTACACCTTC
clone_size: NA; j_call: TRBJ2-6; d_call: NA; v_call: TRBV5-1; cdr3_aa: CASRTGSGANVLTF; cdr3_nt: TGCGCCAGCAGGACAGGTTCTGGGGCCAACGTCCTGACTTTC
clone_size: NA; j_call: TRBJ1-2; d_call: TRBD1; v_call: TRBV19; cdr3_aa: CASRGTVYGYTF; cdr3_nt: TGTGCCAGTAGGGGGACAGTCTATGGCTACACCTTC
clone_size: NA; j_call: TRBJ1-4; d_call: TRBD1; v_call: TRBV7-6; cdr3_aa: CASSFSGGTNEKLFF; cdr3_nt: TGTGCCAGCAGCTTCTCAGGGGGGACTAATGAAAAACTGTTTTTT
clone_size: NA; j_call: TRBJ2-2; d_call: TRBD1; v_call: TRBV18; cdr3_aa: CASSPPGQTGTGELFF; cdr3_nt: TGTGCCAGCTCACCACCGGGACAGACGGGCACCGGGGAGCTGTTTTTT
clone_size: once; j_call: TRBJ2-3; d_call: TRBD1; v_call: TRBV9; cdr3_aa: CASSKGTGSTDTQYF; cdr3_nt: TGTGCCAGCAGCAAAGGGACAGGGAGCACAGATACGCAGTATTTT
clone_size: NA; j_call: TRBJ1-5; d_call: TRBD1; v_call: TRBV6-5; cdr3_aa: CASRTGRNQPQHF; cdr3_nt: TGTGCCAGCAGGACAGGGAGAAATCAGCCCCAGCATTTT
clone_size: NA; j_call: TRBJ2-5; d_call: TRBD2; v_call: TRBV7-9; cdr3_aa: CASSSFGTSGGRETQYF; cdr3_nt: TGTGCCAGCAGCTCATTCGGGACTAGCGGGGGGAGAGAGACCCAGTACTTC
clone_size: few; j_call: TRBJ1-5; d_call: NA; v_call: TRBV9; cdr3_aa: CASSVGPGGNQPQHF; cdr3_nt: TGTGCCAGCAGCGTAGGCCCGGGAGGCAATCAGCCCCAGCATTTT
clone_size: NA; j_call: TRBJ2-3; d_call: NA; v_call: TRBV12-5; cdr3_aa: CASGGTTDTQYF; cdr3_nt: TGTGCTAGTGGGGGCACCACAGATACGCAGTATTTT
clone_size: NA; j_call: TRBJ1-2; d_call: TRBD1; v_call: TRBV6-5; cdr3_aa: CASSTPGQGFYGYTF; cdr3_nt: TGTGCCAGCAGTACGCCCGGACAGGGGTTTTATGGCTACACCTTC
clone_size: NA; j_call: TRBJ1-1; d_call: TRBD1; v_call: TRBV18; cdr3_aa: CASSPRQGGMNTEAFF; cdr3_nt: TGTGCCAGCTCCCCTAGACAGGGTGGGATGAACACTGAAGCTTTCTTT
clone_size: NA; j_call: TRBJ2-7; d_call: NA; v_call: TRBV29-1; cdr3_aa: CSVTREAYEQYF; cdr3_nt: TGCAGCGTTACACGGGAAGCCTACGAGCAGTACTTC
clone_size: NA; j_call: TRBJ1-1; d_call: TRBD1; v_call: TRBV7-3; cdr3_aa: CASSPAGQSNTEAFF; cdr3_nt: TGTGCCAGCAGTCCTGCGGGACAGTCGAACACTGAAGCTTTCTTT
clone_size: NA; j_call: TRBJ2-6; d_call: TRBD2; v_call: TRBV19; cdr3_aa: CASSIGKGRASLGANVLTF; cdr3_nt: TGTGCCAGTAGTATAGGGAAGGGGAGGGCCTCTCTGGGGGCCAACGTCCTGACTTTC
clone_size: NA; j_call: TRBJ1-2; d_call: TRBD1; v_call: TRBV10-3; cdr3_aa: CAISSGQGDYGYTF; cdr3_nt: TGTGCCATCAGTTCAGGACAGGGAGACTATGGCTACACCTTC
clone_size: NA; j_call: TRBJ2-2; d_call: NA; v_call: TRBV3-1/TRBV3-2; cdr3_aa: CASSQGGGSAGELFF; cdr3_nt: TGTGCCAGCAGCCAAGGGGGGGGCTCGGCCGGGGAGCTGTTTTTT
clone_size: few; j_call: TRBJ1-1; d_call: NA; v_call: TRBV10-1; cdr3_aa: CASSARGGLNTEAFF; cdr3_nt: TGCGCCAGCAGTGCTAGGGGGGGGTTGAACACTGAAGCTTTCTTT
clone_size: NA; j_call: TRBJ2-1; d_call: NA; v_call: TRBV5-6; cdr3_aa: CASSLNNYNEQFF; cdr3_nt: TGTGCCAGCAGCTTAAACAACTACAATGAGCAGTTCTTC
clone_size: NA; j_call: TRBJ2-1; d_call: TRBD2; v_call: TRBV25-1; cdr3_aa: CASSLAGGSNEQFF; cdr3_nt: TGTGCCAGCAGTCTCGCGGGGGGGAGTAATGAGCAGTTCTTC